This note documents a single TCR beta chain sequence. Its antigen is unidentified. The CDR3 length is 16 residues. Trimming shortened V by 6 bases and J by 2 bases, and 18 bases separated the two germline ends. TCRdb ran MiXCR on the 5' RACE reads and lists one entry per CDR3 protein. This table holds a few hundred thousand distinct CDR3 sequences, approximately 15% found once. The data were taken from a study of T-cell memory formation after mild COVID-19. General study findings and limits: Contracting CD8+ clones were enriched in EMRA, CD4+ mainly in CM and EM. Day 15 to 85 contractors were CD4/CD8 balanced; later expanders leaned CD4+. Specificity for SARS-CoV-2 was not confirmed among the second-wave clones peaking on day 37.

V gene TRBV12-3 or TRBV12-4 combines with J gene TRBJ2-3, with a tentative D call TRBD2 (5 bases). The sequence came from a man between 18 and 29 years old who had mild COVID-19 (a few samples of this study predate the infection). Cell type and time point are not known. Material: PBMCs or a T cell subset sorted from them (not recorded which). This chain's CDR3 is CASSSIAREVTDTQYF. The CDR3 DNA is TGTGCCAGCAGCTCCATAGCACGGGAAGTCACAGATACGCAGTATTTT.